This note documents a single T cell receptor (beta chain) sequence. Repertoires were generated with immunoSEQ multiplex PCR, while TCRdb's copy carries only in-frame clones and drops some. The sample has approximately 76,000 clones, approximately 86% seen once. This entry is derived from a study of technical replicates of blood from several donors. This TCR was sampled from a human donor in good health. Some clones in this sample may be carry-over from other donors' samples. The sequenced sample was PBMCs.

CDR3 sequence (DNA): TGTGCCAGCAGCTTCTCCAGGGGTACTGAAGCTTTCTTT. Amino acid sequence: CASSFSRGTEAFF. This chain uses TRBV5-4 with TRBJ1-1; the D gene is possibly TRBD1 (6 bases). Germline V gene lookup returns CDR1 SGHNT and CDR2 YYREEE (reference sequence). CDR3 size: 13 residues. Deletions cut 2 bases from V and 5 bases from J, with 10 bases between.